This record covers a single TCR beta chain. Antigen unknown. This sample is part of a study of cytomegalovirus exposure and HLA in healthy donors. Overall study results and limits: A later analysis found common viral pathogens apparently linked to several of the most significant clusters. Association of 16,951 TCR beta sequences with HLA alleles was found at 0.05 false discovery rate in a later analysis.

Use of 60 Vbeta and 13 Jbeta primers characterized the PCR. Profiling relied on immunoSEQ multiplex PCR, and the TCRdb table lists in-frame clones only, not all of them. The sample comprises some 150,000 clones, roughly 84% of which are singletons, and around 2% rests with the top ten. This CDR3 is built from 14 residues. Deletions cut 7 bases from V and 0 bases from J, with 11 bases between. Germline values: CDR1 SNHLY, CDR2 FYNNEI. At sampling all donors were nominally healthy, likely with unrecorded immune exposures. Input material: PBMCs. This sequence was found in a woman aged 18-29 years in good health and CMV-seronegative. This sequence joins TRBV2 and TRBJ2-3, with D unresolved. For the CDR3, the DNA is TGTGCCAGCAATTGGGCCTATAGCACAGATACGCAGTATTTT. Translating gives CASNWAYSTDTQYF.